The clone carrying this T cell receptor (beta chain) was recorded many times. What it binds is not known. The data were obtained in a study of neurological immune-mediated disorders. Study outcomes and limitations: The multiple sclerosis repertoire cluster was not associated with any clinical or MRI feature. On phylogenetic grouping, the repertoires of 18 of 34 multiple sclerosis patients fell within one related-CDR3 cluster, constituting a possible signature. CDR3 amino acid sequences of expanded clones were not shared across subjects, a result suggesting private repertoires in all groups. In HTLV-1-associated myelopathy, TCR clonal expansion was greatest, and in multiple sclerosis it was least, below healthy controls.

J lost 3 bases, V lost 1 base, and 4 bases had no gene match. The CDR3 contains 17 residues. In germline, CDR1 is SGHTA, CDR2 FQGNSA. TCRdb called the 5' RACE reads again in MiXCR, with one record for every CDR3 protein. The table includes 130,000 or so distinct CDR3 sequences, about 3.4% detected once. The sequenced sample was PBMCs. The V call is TRBV7-2, the J call TRBJ2-1, with TRBD2 matching over 12 bases. This receptor was taken from a woman in her thirties with multiple sclerosis. The CDR3 loop is CASSLETSGGFYNEQFF. The DNA for the CDR3 is TGTGCCAGCAGCTTAGAGACTAGCGGGGGCTTCTACAATGAGCAGTTCTTC. The full variable domain, with the rest looked up from reference TRBV7-2 and TRBJ2-1, is GAGVSQSPSNKVTEKGKDVELRCDPISGHTALYWYRQSLGQGLEFLIYFQGNSAPDKSGLPSDRFSAERTGGSVSTLTIQRTQQEDSAVYLCASSLETSGGFYNEQFFGPGTRLTVL.